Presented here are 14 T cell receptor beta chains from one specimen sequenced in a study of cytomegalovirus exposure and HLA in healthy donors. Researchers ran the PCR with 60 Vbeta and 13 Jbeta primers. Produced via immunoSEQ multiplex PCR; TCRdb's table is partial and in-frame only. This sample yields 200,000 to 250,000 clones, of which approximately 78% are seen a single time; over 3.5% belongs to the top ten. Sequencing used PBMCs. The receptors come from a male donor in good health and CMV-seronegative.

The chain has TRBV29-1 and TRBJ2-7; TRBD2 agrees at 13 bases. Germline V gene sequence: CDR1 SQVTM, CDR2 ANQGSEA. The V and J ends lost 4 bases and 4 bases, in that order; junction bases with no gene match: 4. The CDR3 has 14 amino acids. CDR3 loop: CSVAPGLAGYEQYF. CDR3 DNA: TGCAGCGTTGCACCGGGACTAGCGGGATACGAGCAGTACTTC.

This CDR3 reads CASSRQVRDTDTQYF. The CDR3 DNA sequence: TGCGCCAGCAGCCGGCAGGTTCGGGACACAGATACGCAGTATTTT. This chain connects TRBV4-1 to TRBJ2-3; TRBD2 is a possible D gene (5 bases). CDR3 length equals 15 residues. The V and J ends lost 4 bases and 2 bases respectively, with 13 bases between them. Germline V gene data show CDR1 as MGHRA and CDR2 as YSYEKL.

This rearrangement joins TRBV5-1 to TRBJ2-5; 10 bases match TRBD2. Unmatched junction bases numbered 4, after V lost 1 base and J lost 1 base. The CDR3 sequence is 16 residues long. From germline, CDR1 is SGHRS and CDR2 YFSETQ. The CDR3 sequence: CASSLRSGRAQETQYF. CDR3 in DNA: TGCGCCAGCAGCTTGAGGAGCGGGAGGGCCCAAGAGACCCAGTACTTC.

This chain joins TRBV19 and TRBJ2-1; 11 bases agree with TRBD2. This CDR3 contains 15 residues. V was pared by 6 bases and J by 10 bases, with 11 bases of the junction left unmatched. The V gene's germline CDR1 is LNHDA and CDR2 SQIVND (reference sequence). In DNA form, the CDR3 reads TGTGCCAGTAGGGGGGGACTAGCGGCCTTGGGGGAGCAGTTCTTC. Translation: CASRGGLAALGEQFF. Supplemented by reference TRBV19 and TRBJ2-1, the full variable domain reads DGGITQSPKYLFRKEGQNVTLSCEQNLNHDAMYWYRQDPGQGLRLIYYSQIVNDFQKGDIAEGYSVSREKKESFPLTVTSAQKNPTAFYLCASRGGLAALGEQFFGPGTRLTVL.

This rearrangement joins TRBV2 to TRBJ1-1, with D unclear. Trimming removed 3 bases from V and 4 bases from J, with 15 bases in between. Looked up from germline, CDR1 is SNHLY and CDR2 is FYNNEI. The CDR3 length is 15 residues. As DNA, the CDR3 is TGTGCCAGCAGTGAGCTACGGGTCTTAGGCACTGAAGCTTTCTTT. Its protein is CASSELRVLGTEAFF.

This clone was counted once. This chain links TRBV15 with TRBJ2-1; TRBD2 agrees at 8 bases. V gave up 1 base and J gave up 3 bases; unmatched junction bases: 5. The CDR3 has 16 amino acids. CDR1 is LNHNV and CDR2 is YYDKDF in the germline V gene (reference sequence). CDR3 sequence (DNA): TGTGCCACCAGCAGAGGAGCGGGAGCGGGCTACAATGAGCAGTTCTTC. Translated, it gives CATSRGAGAGYNEQFF. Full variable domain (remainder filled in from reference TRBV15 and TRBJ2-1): DAMVIQNPRYQVTQFGKPVTLSCSQTLNHNVMYWYQQKSSQAPKLLFHYYDKDFNNEADTPDNFQSRRPNTSFCFLDIRSPGLGDTAMYLCATSRGAGAGYNEQFFGPGTRLTVL.

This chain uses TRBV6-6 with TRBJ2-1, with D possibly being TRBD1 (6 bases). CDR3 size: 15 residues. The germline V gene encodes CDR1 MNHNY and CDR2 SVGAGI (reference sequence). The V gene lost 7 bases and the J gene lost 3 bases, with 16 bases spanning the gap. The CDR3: CASTDPGHHYNEQFF. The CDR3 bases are TGTGCCAGCACCGACCCGGGACACCACTACAATGAGCAGTTCTTC.

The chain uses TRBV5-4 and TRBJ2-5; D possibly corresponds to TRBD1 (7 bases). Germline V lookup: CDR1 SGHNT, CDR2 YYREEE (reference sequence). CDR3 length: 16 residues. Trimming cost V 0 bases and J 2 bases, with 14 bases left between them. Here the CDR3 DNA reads TGTGCCAGCAGCTTGGGATCGGCAGGGGGGCAAGAGACCCAGTACTTC. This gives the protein CASSLGSAGGQETQYF.

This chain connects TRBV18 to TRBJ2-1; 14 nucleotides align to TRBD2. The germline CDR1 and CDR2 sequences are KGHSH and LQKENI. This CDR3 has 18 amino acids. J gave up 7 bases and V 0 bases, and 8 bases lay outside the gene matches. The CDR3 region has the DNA TGTGCCAGCTCACCACCCGGACTAGCGGGAGGAGGTAGTAATGAGCAGTTCTTC. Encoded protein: CASSPPGLAGGGSNEQFF.

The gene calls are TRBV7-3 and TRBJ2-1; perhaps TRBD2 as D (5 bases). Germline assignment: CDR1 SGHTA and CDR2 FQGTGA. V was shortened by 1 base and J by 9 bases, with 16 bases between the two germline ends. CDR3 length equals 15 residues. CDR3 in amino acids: CASSLKAPGGGEQFF. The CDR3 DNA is TGTGCCAGCAGCTTAAAGGCGCCCGGAGGAGGTGAGCAGTTCTTC.

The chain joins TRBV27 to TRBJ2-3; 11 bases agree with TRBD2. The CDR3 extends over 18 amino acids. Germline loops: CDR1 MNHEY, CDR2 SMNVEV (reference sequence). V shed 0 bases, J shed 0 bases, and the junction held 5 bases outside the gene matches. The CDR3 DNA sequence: TGTGCCAGCAGTTTATCAGTAGCGGGAGGGCCCAGCACAGATACGCAGTATTTT. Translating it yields CASSLSVAGGPSTDTQYF.

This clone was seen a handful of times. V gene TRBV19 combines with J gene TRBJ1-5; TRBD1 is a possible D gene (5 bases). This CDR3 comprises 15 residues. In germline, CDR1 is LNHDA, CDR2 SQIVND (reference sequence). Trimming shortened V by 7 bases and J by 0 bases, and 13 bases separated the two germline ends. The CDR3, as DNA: TGTGCCAGTAAAGACAGAACTAATAGCAATCAGCCCCAGCATTTT. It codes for CASKDRTNSNQPQHF. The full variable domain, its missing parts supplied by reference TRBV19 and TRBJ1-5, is DGGITQSPKYLFRKEGQNVTLSCEQNLNHDAMYWYRQDPGQGLRLIYYSQIVNDFQKGDIAEGYSVSREKKESFPLTVTSAQKNPTAFYLCASKDRTNSNQPQHFGDGTRLSIL.

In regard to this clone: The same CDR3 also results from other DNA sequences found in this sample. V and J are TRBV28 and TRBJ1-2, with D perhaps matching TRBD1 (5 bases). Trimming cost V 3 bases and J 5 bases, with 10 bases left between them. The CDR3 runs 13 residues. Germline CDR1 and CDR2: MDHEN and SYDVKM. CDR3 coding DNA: TGTGCCAGCAGTTTGGGTCAGGGATATGGCTACACCTTC. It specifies CASSLGQGYGYTF.

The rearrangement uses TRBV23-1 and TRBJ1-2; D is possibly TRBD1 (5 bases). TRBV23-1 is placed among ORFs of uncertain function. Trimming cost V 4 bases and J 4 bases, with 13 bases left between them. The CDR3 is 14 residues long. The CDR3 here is CASSRPAGFYGYTF. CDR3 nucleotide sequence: TGCGCCAGCAGTCGGCCAGCAGGGTTCTATGGCTACACCTTC.